This is a list of T cell receptor beta chains from one sample in a study of molecular identifiers for immune sequencing clone quantification. TCRdb independently ran MiXCR on the PCR reads; one entry per CDR3 protein. The table has some 580,000 distinct CDR3 sequences, about 25% seen once. Material: naive CD8+ T cells from blood, with Jurkat cell RNA spiked in. The receptors stem from a human donor in good health. Some libraries in this study had Jurkat cell RNA spiked in. CDR3s include the opening cysteine and the closing phenylalanine or tryptophan. Each record gives: D gene, J gene, clone size, CDR3 length, V gene, CDR3 protein, CDR3 DNA. A D gene is named only where the DNA matches it firmly. The size of a clone is reported for some rows only, either as once, few or many, or as a class for expanded clones.

d_gene: TRBD2
j_gene: TRBJ2-1
abundance: few
len: 15
v_gene: TRBV19
CDR3aa: CASSIFLGLDYEQFF
CDR3nt: TGTGCCAGTAGTATTTTTTTGGGACTAGACTACGAGCAGTTCTTC

d_gene: .
j_gene: TRBJ2-7
abundance: many
len: 16
v_gene: TRBV5-1
CDR3aa: CASSFSERQPGYEQYF
CDR3nt: TGCGCCAGCAGCTTTAGTGAGAGACAGCCAGGCTACGAGCAGTACTTC

d_gene: .
j_gene: TRBJ1-1
abundance: .
len: 14
v_gene: TRBV9
CDR3aa: CASSPIGADTEAFF
CDR3nt: TGTGCCAGCAGCCCGATCGGGGCGGACACTGAAGCTTTCTTT

d_gene: .
j_gene: TRBJ1-5
abundance: few
len: 14
v_gene: TRBV19
CDR3aa: CASTTQGTAQPQHF
CDR3nt: TGTGCCAGCACCACCCAGGGGACGGCTCAGCCCCAGCATTTT

d_gene: TRBD1
j_gene: TRBJ2-7
abundance: once
len: 13
v_gene: TRBV5-6
CDR3aa: CASRWTGDYEQYF
CDR3nt: TGTGCCAGCAGGTGGACAGGAGACTACGAGCAGTACTTC

d_gene: .
j_gene: TRBJ2-7
abundance: few
len: 14
v_gene: TRBV5-5
CDR3aa: CASSSGLSIYEQYF
CDR3nt: TGTGCCAGCAGCTCGGGCCTGTCGATCTACGAGCAGTACTTC

d_gene: .
j_gene: TRBJ1-5
abundance: .
len: 12
v_gene: TRBV7-9
CDR3aa: CASSLVGDTQHF
CDR3nt: TGTGCCAGCAGCTTAGTCGGGGATACGCAGCATTTT

d_gene: .
j_gene: TRBJ2-1
abundance: few
len: 16
v_gene: TRBV9
CDR3aa: CASSVVGGIPSNEQFF
CDR3nt: TGTGCCAGCAGCGTAGTCGGCGGGATACCATCCAATGAGCAGTTCTTC

d_gene: TRBD1
j_gene: TRBJ1-1
abundance: few
len: 16
v_gene: TRBV5-1
CDR3aa: CASSFNGTARNTEAFF
CDR3nt: TGCGCCAGCAGCTTCAACGGGACAGCTAGGAACACTGAAGCTTTCTTT

d_gene: TRBD1
j_gene: TRBJ2-3
abundance: .
len: 15
v_gene: TRBV7-3
CDR3aa: CASSLGTGQTDTQYF
CDR3nt: TGTGCCAGCAGCCTAGGGACAGGTCAAACAGATACGCAGTATTTT

d_gene: .
j_gene: TRBJ1-5
abundance: many
len: 16
v_gene: TRBV4-3
CDR3aa: CASSQDWQGGNQPQHF
CDR3nt: TGCGCCAGCAGCCAAGATTGGCAGGGTGGCAATCAGCCCCAGCATTTT

d_gene: .
j_gene: TRBJ1-5
abundance: few
len: 16
v_gene: TRBV18
CDR3aa: CASSPSGPGSNQPQHF
CDR3nt: TGTGCCAGCTCACCATCCGGGCCGGGAAGCAATCAGCCCCAGCATTTT

d_gene: .
j_gene: TRBJ2-6
abundance: many
len: 15
v_gene: TRBV7-9
CDR3aa: CASSSGMSGANVLTF
CDR3nt: TGTGCCAGCAGCTCGGGGATGTCTGGGGCCAACGTCCTGACTTTC

d_gene: .
j_gene: TRBJ2-5
abundance: .
len: 13
v_gene: TRBV13
CDR3aa: CASSPVGVEPQYF
CDR3nt: TGTGCCAGCAGCCCCGTAGGCGTGGAGCCCCAGTACTTC

d_gene: TRBD2
j_gene: TRBJ2-3
abundance: .
len: 16
v_gene: TRBV15
CDR3aa: CAPRSRTSGMQDTQYF
CDR3nt: TGTGCCCCCCGCAGCAGGACTAGCGGGATGCAAGATACGCAGTATTTT